A single sample is the source of the 23 T cell receptor beta chains below, sequenced in a study of blood T cell repertoires in COVID-19 (dated by TCRdb to the early 2020s). Libraries were prepared through the immunoSEQ multiplex PCR assay. In its TCRdb copy, this immuneACCESS table keeps in-frame sequences only and misses some clones. Where compared with another copy, unresolved V genes explain less than half of these, and the others have no known cause. The sample profile shows some 150,000 clones; roughly 82% of them were found once. The ten largest clones take up about 5.1% of the sample. The specimen was peripheral blood. The receptors stem from a human donor in a cohort sampled during active COVID-19.

The rearrangement links TRBV2 to TRBJ2-3; TRBD2 matches at 8 bases. V lost 2 bases to trimming and J lost 3 bases; unmatched junction nucleotides: 7. This CDR3 spans 16 amino acids. CDR1 and CDR2 (germline): SNHLY, FYNNEI. DNA for the CDR3: TGTGCCAGCAGTGAATTAAAACTAGCGGCTACAGATACGCAGTATTTT. Residues: CASSELKLAATDTQYF.

The V gene is TRBV5-1, the J gene TRBJ1-1, with D tentatively TRBD1 (5 bases). V shed 4 bases and J shed 5 bases, with 18 bases lying between them. The CDR3 has 15 residues. The germline V gene has CDR1 SGHRS and CDR2 YFSETQ. The chain's CDR3 is CASSPAGSRETEAFF. For the CDR3, the DNA is TGCGCCAGCAGCCCCGCAGGGTCCAGGGAAACTGAAGCTTTCTTT.

This chain uses TRBV9 with TRBJ2-7; 7 bases map to TRBD2. The length of the CDR3 is 15 residues. With 1 base clipped from V and 6 bases from J, the junction kept 10 bases outside the gene matches. Germline lookup yields CDR1 SGDLS and CDR2 YYNGEE. CDR3 amino acids: CASSVSPGGGSEQYF. In DNA, the CDR3 is TGTGCCAGCAGCGTATCGCCGGGGGGAGGTAGCGAGCAGTACTTC.

The V call is TRBV21-1, the J call TRBJ2-7; the tabulated D call, TRBD1, remains unverified against the DNA. TRBV21-1 is a recognized pseudogene. CDR3 length: 16 residues. The CDR3 loop is CASSKAPGQEAYEQYV. The CDR3 region has the DNA TGTGCCAGCAGCAAAGCCCCGGGACAGGAGGCCTACGAGCAGTACGTC.

The rearrangement links TRBV29-1 to TRBJ1-3; 7 nucleotides line up with TRBD1. V dropped 4 bases and J dropped 0; count of bases not matched to a gene: 3. Germline-derived CDR1 and CDR2 are SQVTM and ANQGSEA. CDR3 size: 14 residues. The CDR3 is CSVADRTSGNTIYF. CDR3 in DNA: TGCAGCGTTGCGGACAGGACCTCTGGAAACACCATATATTTT.

This sequence joins TRBV15 and TRBJ1-2; tentatively, D is TRBD1 (5 bases). CDR1 and CDR2 (germline): LNHNV, YYDKDF (reference sequence). Trimming took off 5 bases at V and 8 bases at J, with 12 bases between the two ends. This CDR3 has 12 amino acids. CDR3 in amino acids: CATSSPGNGYTF. As DNA, the CDR3 is TGTGCCACCAGCTCACCAGGGAACGGCTACACCTTC.

This sequence joins TRBV12-3 or TRBV12-4 and TRBJ1-1; no firm D call. Trimming removed 5 bases from V and 1 base from J, with 8 bases in between. The CDR3 consists of 13 residues. DNA of the CDR3: TGTGCCAGCAGTCCGAGGGAGAACACTGAAGCTTTCTTT. This encodes CASSPRENTEAFF.

CDR3 loop: CASSLDRGGGELFF. The CDR3 DNA sequence: TGTGCCAGCAGTTTGGACAGGGGAGGCGGGGAGCTGTTTTTT. The rearrangement joins TRBV27 to TRBJ2-2; 9 nucleotides line up with TRBD1. The germline V gene has CDR1 MNHEY and CDR2 SMNVEV (reference sequence). J was trimmed by 7 bases and V by 3 bases; bases with no gene match: 3. The length of the CDR3 is 14 residues.

V is TRBV28 and J is TRBJ2-7; 8 bases fit TRBD2. Germline V gene sequence: CDR1 MDHEN, CDR2 SYDVKM. The CDR3 has 16 amino acids. Trimming took 6 bases from V and 4 from J; bases not matched to a gene: 14. CDR3 protein: CASSPGRWTSLYEQYV. The CDR3 bases are TGTGCCAGCAGCCCCGGTCGGTGGACTAGCTTATACGAGCAGTACGTC.

V is TRBV24-1 and J is TRBJ2-2; the match to TRBD2 covers 14 bases. The CDR3 is made up of 18 amino acids. Germline V gene lookup returns CDR1 KGHDR and CDR2 SFDVKD. V lost 3 bases, J lost 3 bases, and 5 bases stayed unmatched. The chain's CDR3 is CATSDGGLAGVYTGELFF. As DNA, the CDR3 is TGTGCCACCAGTGATGGGGGACTAGCGGGAGTATACACCGGGGAGCTGTTTTTT.

In this sample, this clone turned up once. The rearrangement joins TRBV5-4 to TRBJ1-4; possibly TRBD1 for D (5 bases). Deletions cut 1 base from V and 3 bases from J, with 7 bases between. This CDR3 region has 14 residues. Germline values: CDR1 SGHNT, CDR2 YYREEE (reference sequence). CDR3 sequence reads: CASSLIGANEKLFF. The CDR3 DNA reads TGTGCCAGCAGCTTGATAGGGGCTAATGAAAAACTGTTTTTT.

The rearrangement joins TRBV28 to TRBJ1-5; TRBD1 is a possible D gene (5 bases). CDR1 MDHEN and CDR2 SYDVKM come from the germline V gene. The CDR3 covers 14 residues. Trimming cost V 8 bases and J 7 bases, with 18 bases left between them. CDR3 protein: CASHSPGSPQPQHF. CDR3 bases: TGTGCCAGCCATTCACCAGGGTCTCCGCAGCCCCAGCATTTT.

J is TRBJ2-3 and V is TRBV9; the D gene is possibly TRBD1 (7 bases). Germline values: CDR1 SGDLS, CDR2 YYNGEE. V was clipped by 3 bases and J by 4 bases, with 12 bases between them. CDR3 length: 14 amino acids. The CDR3 DNA follows: TGTGCCAGCAGCGCAGGGGGGAGTGCAGATACGCAGTATTTT. Translated, it gives CASSAGGSADTQYF. Filled out from reference TRBV9 and TRBJ2-3, the complete variable domain reads DSGVTQTPKHLITATGQRVTLRCSPRSGDLSVYWYQQSLDQGLQFLIQYYNGEERAKGNILERFSAQQFPDLHSELNLSSLELGDSALYFCASSAGGSADTQYFGPGTRLTVL.

J is TRBJ2-3 and V is TRBV3-1 (or the pseudogene TRBV3-2); tentatively, D is TRBD2 (6 bases). Trimming removed 0 bases from V and 1 base from J, with 14 bases in between. Germline-derived CDR1 and CDR2 are LGHDT and YNNKEL (reference sequence). This CDR3 contains 17 residues. The CDR3 nucleotides read TGTGCCAGCAGCCAAGATGTAGGAGCGGGCCGCACAGATACGCAGTATTTT. Translating gives CASSQDVGAGRTDTQYF.

The rearrangement joins TRBV6-5 to TRBJ1-1; no firm D call. The germline V and J ends were trimmed by 8 bases and 2 bases, with 6 bases remaining between them. Germline values: CDR1 MNHEY, CDR2 SVGAGI. The CDR3 length is 11 residues. The CDR3 spells CASEGNTEAFF. In DNA form, the CDR3 reads TGTGCCAGCGAGGGTAACACTGAAGCTTTCTTT.

The chain combines TRBV12-5 with TRBJ2-1; TRBD1 is a possible D gene (6 bases). This CDR3 comprises 14 residues. Germline V gene data show CDR1 as LGHNT and CDR2 as FRNRAP. Trimming took 8 bases from V and 5 from J, leaving 16 bases between them. CDR3 residues: CASSTGWDNNEQFF. The CDR3 DNA reads TGTGCTAGTTCTACAGGGTGGGACAACAATGAGCAGTTCTTC.

The chain has TRBV5-8 and TRBJ1-4; TRBD1 aligns across 10 bases. Per germline, CDR1 SGHTS and CDR2 YDEGEE. With 2 bases clipped from V and 10 bases from J, the junction kept 5 bases outside the gene matches. This CDR3 is built from 14 residues. CDR3 residues: CASSFRQGAGKLFF. As DNA, the CDR3 is TGTGCCAGCAGCTTTCGACAGGGGGCTGGAAAACTGTTTTTT.

The genes are TRBV25-1 and TRBJ2-1; 12 positions match TRBD1. V lost 5 bases and J lost 16; bases outside the gene matches: 3. The CDR3 runs to 11 residues. CDR1 MGHDK and CDR2 SYGVNS come from the germline V gene. CDR3 sequence reads: CASSLGQGAFF. CDR3 nucleotides: TGTGCCAGCAGTCTGGGACAGGGGGCCTTCTTC.

CDR3 sequence reads: CASAPDRGDGYTF. The CDR3 region has the DNA TGTGCCAGCGCGCCTGACAGGGGAGATGGCTACACCTTC. The chain employs TRBV27 and TRBJ1-2; 8 nucleotides agree with TRBD1. The V and J ends lost 8 bases and 6 bases, in that order; junction bases with no gene match: 8. Germline V gene lookup returns CDR1 MNHEY and CDR2 SMNVEV (reference sequence). The CDR3 length is 13 residues.

The chain couples TRBV30 to TRBJ1-2; 11 nucleotides align to TRBD1. Germline V gene data show CDR1 as GTSNPN and CDR2 as SVGIG (reference sequence). The CDR3 is made up of 16 amino acids. The V and J ends lost 2 bases and 4 bases, in that order; junction bases with no gene match: 9. CDR3 nucleotides: TGTGCCTGGAGTCCCGGACAGGGGGCGCCGAGCTATGGCTACACCTTC. Its translation: CAWSPGQGAPSYGYTF.

This sequence joins TRBV6-1 and TRBJ2-5; 8 bases map to TRBD1. With V trimmed by 3 bases and J by 3 bases, 3 bases remained unmatched. Germline V lookup: CDR1 MNHNS, CDR2 SASEGT. This CDR3 region has 14 residues. In DNA, the CDR3 is TGTGCCAGCAGTGACCCGGACAGGGAAGAGACCCAGTACTTC. Translated, it gives CASSDPDREETQYF.

This chain joins TRBV6-5 and TRBJ2-4; D not resolved. Trimming removed 9 bases from V and 13 bases from J, with 25 bases in between. The CDR3 consists of 14 residues. The germline gives CDR1 MNHEY, CDR2 SVGAGI. The CDR3 bases are TGTGCCAGTCTTGTTCCCGGCCCCCGGAGTAGCCAGTACTTC. It specifies CASLVPGPRSSQYF.

The chain recombines TRBV11-1 with TRBJ1-3; weak D call: TRBD1 (6 bases). Germline lookup yields CDR1 SGHAT and CDR2 FQDESV (reference sequence). V was shortened by 5 bases and J by 4 bases, with 12 bases between the two germline ends. The CDR3 has 14 residues. The CDR3 protein is CASSTRTAGNTIYF. CDR3 sequence (DNA): TGTGCCAGCAGCACAAGGACAGCCGGAAACACCATATATTTT.